Listed here are 6 T cell receptor beta chains from one sample, sequenced in a study of blood T cell repertoires in COVID-19. Generated by immunoSEQ multiplex PCR, the TCRdb table keeps only in-frame clones and is missing some. The repertoire holds more than 80,000 clones, with 82% as singletons. Sequencing input: peripheral blood. All receptors derive from a man aged 50 to 59 with active or convalescent COVID-19.

This chain connects TRBV4-1 to TRBJ2-2; possibly TRBD2 for D (6 bases). CDR1 is MGHRA and CDR2 is YSYEKL in the germline V gene. With 7 bases removed from V and 4 bases from J, the gap between germline ends came to 16 bases. The CDR3 spans 15 residues. Here the CDR3 DNA reads TGCGCCAGCACGAGTACGGGGGAGGTCACCGGGGAGCTGTTTTTT. It yields the protein CASTSTGEVTGELFF.

This clone occurred a few times. The J gene is TRBJ1-6, the V gene TRBV5-6; D call uncertain. There are 15 residues in the CDR3. The germline CDR1 and CDR2 sequences are SGHDT and YYEEEE. Trimming pared 0 bases from V and 0 bases from J, leaving 4 bases between. The CDR3 region is CASSLDSSYNSPLHF. CDR3 DNA sequence: TGTGCCAGCAGCTTGGACAGCTCCTATAATTCACCCCTCCACTTT.

The chain is built from TRBV19 and TRBJ2-3; 7 bases fit TRBD2. The CDR3 length is 14 residues. Germline CDR1 is LNHDA and CDR2 is SQIVND (reference sequence). The V and J ends lost 7 bases and 0 bases, in that order; junction bases with no gene match: 4. The CDR3 here is CASKVGGSTDTQYF. The CDR3 nucleotides read TGTGCCAGTAAGGTGGGAGGGAGCACAGATACGCAGTATTTT.

The chain has TRBV6-2 or TRBV6-3 and TRBJ2-3, with 7 bases that match TRBD2. V was pared by 5 bases and J by 1 base, with 12 bases of the junction left unmatched. Germline CDR1 reads MNHEY; CDR2 reads SVGEGT. The CDR3 is made up of 17 amino acids. The CDR3 DNA is TGTGCCAGCAGTGGCCCCCGTGGGGGGGGAGGCACAGATACGCAGTATTTT. This gives the protein CASSGPRGGGGTDTQYF.

The chain combines TRBV30 with TRBJ1-2, with unresolved D. Germline V gene data show CDR1 as GTSNPN and CDR2 as SVGIG (reference sequence). This CDR3 is built from 15 residues. The V gene lost 0 bases and the J gene lost 1 base, with 12 bases spanning the gap. The CDR3 sequence: CAWSVLLRGNYGYTF. CDR3 DNA sequence: TGTGCCTGGAGTGTACTTTTGCGCGGTAACTATGGCTACACCTTC.

V and J are TRBV18 and TRBJ1-3; D gene uncertain. Germline CDR1 reads KGHSH; CDR2 reads LQKENI. This CDR3 has 14 residues. Trimming removed 6 bases at V and 0 bases at J, with 9 bases between. The CDR3 region is CASSVESSGNTIYF. CDR3 DNA: TGTGCCAGCTCCGTAGAGAGCTCTGGAAACACCATATATTTT.